This entry is about one T cell receptor (beta chain). Unmatched junction bases numbered 10, after V lost 4 bases and J lost 4 bases. The CDR3 consists of 15 residues. Germline-derived CDR1 and CDR2 are ENHRY and SYGVKD. The sample originates from a study of blood T cells in healthy people across ages. Using a J-beta primer mix together with a sample-barcoded 5' primer, a second PCR was run for about 6 to 11 cycles. From the 5' RACE reads, TCRdb called clonotypes with MiXCR, one entry per CDR3 protein. The table has more than 900,000 distinct CDR3 sequences, just under 30% seen once. The same specimen was also included in a second study, on T cells of mothers and their children.

The receptor was derived from a woman aged 40-49 years in good health. The V gene is TRBV10-3, the J gene TRBJ2-7; 7 bases agree with TRBD1. The material sequenced was blood. CDR3 in DNA: TGTGCCATCAGTGGGAGTCGAGGGGGCCCGTACGAGCAGTACTTC. Its translation: CAISGSRGGPYEQYF.